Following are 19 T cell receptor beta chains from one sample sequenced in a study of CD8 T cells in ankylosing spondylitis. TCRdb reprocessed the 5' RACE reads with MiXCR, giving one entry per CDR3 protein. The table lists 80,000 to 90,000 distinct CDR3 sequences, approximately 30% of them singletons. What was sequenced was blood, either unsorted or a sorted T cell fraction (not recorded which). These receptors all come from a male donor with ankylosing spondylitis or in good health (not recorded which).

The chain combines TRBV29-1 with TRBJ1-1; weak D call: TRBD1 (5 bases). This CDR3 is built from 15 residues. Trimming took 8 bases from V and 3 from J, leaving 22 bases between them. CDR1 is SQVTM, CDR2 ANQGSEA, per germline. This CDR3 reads CSLLGGMGGDTEAFF. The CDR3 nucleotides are TGCAGCCTTCTGGGGGGAATGGGGGGGGACACTGAAGCTTTCTTT.

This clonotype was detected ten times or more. As DNA, the CDR3 is TGCAGTGCTAGAGATCGCCTCCTTGGACTCGGAGAGACCCAGTACTTC. Translating gives CSARDRLLGLGETQYF. This sequence joins TRBV20-1 and TRBJ2-5; D is possibly TRBD2 (5 bases). Germline V gene sequence: CDR1 DFQATT, CDR2 SNEGSKA (reference sequence). The CDR3 sequence is 16 residues long. V dropped 0 bases and J dropped 4 bases, with 18 bases sitting between them.

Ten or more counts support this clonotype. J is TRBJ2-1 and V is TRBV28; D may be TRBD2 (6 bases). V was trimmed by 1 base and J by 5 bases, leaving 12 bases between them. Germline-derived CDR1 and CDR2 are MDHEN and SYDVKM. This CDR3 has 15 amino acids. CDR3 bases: TGTGCCAGCAGTTTATCGGGCGGGGACGACAATGAGCAGTTCTTC. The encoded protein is CASSLSGGDDNEQFF.

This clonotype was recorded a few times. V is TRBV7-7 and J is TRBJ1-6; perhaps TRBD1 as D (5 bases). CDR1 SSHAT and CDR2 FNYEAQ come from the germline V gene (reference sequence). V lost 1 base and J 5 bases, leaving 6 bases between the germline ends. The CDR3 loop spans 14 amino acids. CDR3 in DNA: TGTGCCAGCAGCTTAGGAGGGGATAATTCACCCCTCCACTTT. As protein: CASSLGGDNSPLHF.

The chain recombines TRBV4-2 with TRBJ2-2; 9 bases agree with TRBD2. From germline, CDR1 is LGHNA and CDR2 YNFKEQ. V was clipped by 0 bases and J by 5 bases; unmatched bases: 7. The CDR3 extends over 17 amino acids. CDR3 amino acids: CASSQDPAGGWTGELFF. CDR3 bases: TGTGCCAGCAGCCAAGATCCAGCGGGGGGATGGACCGGGGAGCTGTTTTTT.

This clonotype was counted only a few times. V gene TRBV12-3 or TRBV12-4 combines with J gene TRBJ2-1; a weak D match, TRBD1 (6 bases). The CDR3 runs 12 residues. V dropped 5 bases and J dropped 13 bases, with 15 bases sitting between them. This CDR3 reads CASSTTGIRQFF. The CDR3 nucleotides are TGTGCCAGCAGTACAACAGGGATTCGACAGTTCTTC.

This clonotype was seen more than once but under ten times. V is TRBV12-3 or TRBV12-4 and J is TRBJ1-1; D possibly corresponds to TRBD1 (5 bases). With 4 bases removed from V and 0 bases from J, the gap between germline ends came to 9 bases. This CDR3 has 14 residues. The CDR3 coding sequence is TGTGCCAGCAGTTCAGGGCAGATGAACACTGAAGCTTTCTTT. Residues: CASSSGQMNTEAFF.

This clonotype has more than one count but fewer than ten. For the CDR3, the DNA is TGTGCCAGCAGCTTACAAGGACAGGTTAATGATCAGCCCCAGCATTTT. It yields the protein CASSLQGQVNDQPQHF. This chain links TRBV5-6 with TRBJ1-5, with 7 bases fitting TRBD1. The junction had 10 bases not matched to a gene; V was cut back by 2 bases and J by 5 bases. Germline V gene lookup returns CDR1 SGHDT and CDR2 YYEEEE. The CDR3 runs to 16 residues.

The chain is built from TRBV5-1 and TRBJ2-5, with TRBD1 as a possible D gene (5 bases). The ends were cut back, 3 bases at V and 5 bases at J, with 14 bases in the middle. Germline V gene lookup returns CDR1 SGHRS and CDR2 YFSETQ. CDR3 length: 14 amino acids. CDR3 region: CASSWEGVHETQYF. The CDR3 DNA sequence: TGCGCCAGCAGCTGGGAAGGGGTCCACGAGACCCAGTACTTC.

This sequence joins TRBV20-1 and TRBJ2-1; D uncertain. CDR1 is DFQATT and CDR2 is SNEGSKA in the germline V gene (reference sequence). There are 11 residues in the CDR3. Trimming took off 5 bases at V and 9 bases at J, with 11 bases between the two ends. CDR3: CSAPVVGEQFF. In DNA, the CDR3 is TGCAGTGCTCCCGTTGTAGGTGAGCAGTTCTTC.

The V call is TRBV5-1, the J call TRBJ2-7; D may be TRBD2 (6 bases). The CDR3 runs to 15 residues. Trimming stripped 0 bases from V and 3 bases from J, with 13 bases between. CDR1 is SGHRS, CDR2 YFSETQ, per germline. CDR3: CASSLAASEDYEQYF. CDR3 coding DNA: TGCGCCAGCAGCTTGGCGGCTAGCGAGGACTACGAGCAGTACTTC.

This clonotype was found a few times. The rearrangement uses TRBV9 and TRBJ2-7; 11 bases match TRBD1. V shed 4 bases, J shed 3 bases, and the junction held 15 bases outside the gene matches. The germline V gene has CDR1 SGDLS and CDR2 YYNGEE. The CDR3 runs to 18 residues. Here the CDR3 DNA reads TGTGCCAGCAGCAAAGAGGGTTCCGGACAGGGGGCTCTCTACGAGCAGTACTTC. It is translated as CASSKEGSGQGALYEQYF.

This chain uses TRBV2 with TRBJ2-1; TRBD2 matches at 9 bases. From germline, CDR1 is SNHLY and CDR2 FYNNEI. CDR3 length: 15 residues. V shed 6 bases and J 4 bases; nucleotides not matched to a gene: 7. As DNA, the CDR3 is TGTGCCAGCAGCGCCGAGACTAGCGGATACAATGAGCAGTTCTTC. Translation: CASSAETSGYNEQFF.

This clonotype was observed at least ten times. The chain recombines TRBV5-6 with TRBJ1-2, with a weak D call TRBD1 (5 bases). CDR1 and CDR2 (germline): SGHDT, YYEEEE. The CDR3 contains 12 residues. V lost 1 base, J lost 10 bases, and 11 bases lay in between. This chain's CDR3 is CASSLQGTDYTF. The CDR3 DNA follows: TGTGCCAGCAGCTTGCAGGGAACGGACTACACCTTC.

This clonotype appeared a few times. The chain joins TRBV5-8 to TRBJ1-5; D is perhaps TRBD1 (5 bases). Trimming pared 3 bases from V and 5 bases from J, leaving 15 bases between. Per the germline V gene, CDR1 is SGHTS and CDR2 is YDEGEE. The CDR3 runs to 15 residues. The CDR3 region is CASSSGLGVHQPQHF. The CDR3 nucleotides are TGTGCCAGCAGCTCGGGACTTGGGGTACATCAGCCCCAGCATTTT.

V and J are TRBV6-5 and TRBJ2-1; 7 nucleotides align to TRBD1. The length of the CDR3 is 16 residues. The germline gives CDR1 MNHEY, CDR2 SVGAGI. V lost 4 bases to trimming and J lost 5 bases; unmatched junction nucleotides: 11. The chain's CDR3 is CASSSPSTTGNNEQFF. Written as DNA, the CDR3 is TGTGCCAGCAGTTCCCCCTCAACGACAGGGAACAATGAGCAGTTCTTC.

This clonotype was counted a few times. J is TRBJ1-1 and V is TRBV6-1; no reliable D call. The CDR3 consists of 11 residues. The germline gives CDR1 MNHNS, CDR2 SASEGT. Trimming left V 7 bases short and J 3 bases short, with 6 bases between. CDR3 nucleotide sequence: TGTGCCAGCATGGTCTACACTGAAGCTTTCTTT. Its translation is CASMVYTEAFF.

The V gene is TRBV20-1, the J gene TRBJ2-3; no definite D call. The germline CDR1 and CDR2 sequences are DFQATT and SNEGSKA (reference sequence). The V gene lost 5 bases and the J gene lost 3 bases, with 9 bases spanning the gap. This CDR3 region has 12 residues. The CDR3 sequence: CSAPMRTDTQYF. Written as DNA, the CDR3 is TGCAGTGCTCCCATGAGGACAGATACGCAGTATTTT.

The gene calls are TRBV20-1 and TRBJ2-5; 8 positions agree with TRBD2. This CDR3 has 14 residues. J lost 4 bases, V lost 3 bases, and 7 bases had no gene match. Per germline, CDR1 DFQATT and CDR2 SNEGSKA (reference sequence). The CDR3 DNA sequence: TGCAGTGCTAGGTCAGCGGGGGTTGGAGAGACCCAGTACTTC. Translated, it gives CSARSAGVGETQYF.